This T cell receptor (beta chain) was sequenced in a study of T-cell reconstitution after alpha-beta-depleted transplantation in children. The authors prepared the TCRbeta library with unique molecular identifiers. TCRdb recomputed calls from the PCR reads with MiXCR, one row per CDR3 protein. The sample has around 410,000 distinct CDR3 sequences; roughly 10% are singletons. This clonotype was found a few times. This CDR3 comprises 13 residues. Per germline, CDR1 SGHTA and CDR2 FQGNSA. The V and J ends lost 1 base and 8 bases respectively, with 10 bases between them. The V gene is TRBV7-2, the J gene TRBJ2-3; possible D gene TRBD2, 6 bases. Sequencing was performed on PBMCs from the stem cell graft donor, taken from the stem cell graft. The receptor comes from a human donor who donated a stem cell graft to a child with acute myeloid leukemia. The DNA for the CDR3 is TGTGCCAGCAGCTTAGGGGAGACTAGTACGCAGTATTTT. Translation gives CASSLGETSTQYF.